The 6 T cell receptor beta chains below all came from one sample that was sequenced in a study of cytomegalovirus exposure and HLA in healthy donors. The PCR contained 60 Vbeta and 13 Jbeta primers. The protocol was immunoSEQ multiplex PCR, while the TCRdb copy is restricted to in-frame clones and leaves out a portion. Of 140,000 to 150,000 clones in the sample, about 74% were seen once. The sequenced material came from PBMCs. These receptors were collected from a woman aged 40 to 50 in good health and CMV-seronegative.

This clone was counted a single time. This chain links TRBV5-8 with TRBJ2-1; TRBD1 aligns across 11 bases. Germline V lookup: CDR1 SGHTS, CDR2 YDEGEE. With V trimmed by 5 bases and J by 2 bases, 3 bases remained unmatched. CDR3 length: 15 residues. CDR3 sequence: CASSRTGGTYNEQFF. CDR3 nucleotides: TGTGCCAGCAGTCGGACAGGGGGCACCTACAATGAGCAGTTCTTC.

The chain combines TRBV2 with TRBJ2-2; TRBD2 might be the D (6 bases). Between the trimmed V and J ends, which lost 2 bases and 1 base, there was a span of 8 bases. CDR1 and CDR2 (germline): SNHLY, FYNNEI. The CDR3 is made up of 15 amino acids. The CDR3 loop reads CASSEKEGNTGELFF. The CDR3 DNA sequence: TGTGCCAGCAGTGAAAAGGAGGGGAACACCGGGGAGCTGTTTTTT.

The gene calls are TRBV4-1 and TRBJ2-3; the match to TRBD2 covers 8 bases. Unmatched junction bases numbered 3, after V lost 0 bases and J lost 4 bases. The CDR3 has 15 residues. Germline CDR1 reads MGHRA; CDR2 reads YSYEKL. CDR3 protein: CASSQEGRGADTQYF. The CDR3 DNA sequence: TGCGCCAGCAGCCAAGAAGGGCGGGGGGCAGATACGCAGTATTTT.

V usage is TRBV2 and J usage is TRBJ2-3; 9 nucleotides line up with TRBD2. Trimming removed 1 base from V and 1 base from J; junction bases left unmatched: 9. The CDR3 has 18 residues. CDR1 and CDR2 (germline): SNHLY, FYNNEI. The CDR3 DNA is TGTGCCAGCAGTGAAGGGGGGCGGGGGGGATTTGGCACAGATACGCAGTATTTT. It yields the protein CASSEGGRGGFGTDTQYF.

For this clone: Likely a read error: the CDR3 ends without its conserved phenylalanine or tryptophan. The rearrangement joins TRBV10-3 to TRBJ2-7, with 11 bases matching TRBD1. Per the germline V gene, CDR1 is ENHRY and CDR2 is SYGVKD. Trimming cost V 6 bases and J 2 bases; bases outside gene matches: 3. CDR3 size: 14 residues. CDR3: CAIRSGQGAYEQYL. The DNA of the CDR3 is TGTGCCATCAGATCGGGACAGGGGGCCTACGAGCAGTACCTC.

The V call is TRBV5-1, the J call TRBJ2-5, with 9 bases identical to TRBD1. Trimming cost V 4 bases and J 1 base; bases outside gene matches: 11. This CDR3 has 17 residues. Germline CDR1 reads SGHRS; CDR2 reads YFSETQ. CDR3 protein: CASSPVTGGGTQETQYF. For the CDR3, the DNA is TGCGCCAGCAGCCCGGTGACAGGGGGGGGGACCCAAGAGACCCAGTACTTC.